This T cell receptor (beta chain) came from a study of PD-1 blockade in classical Hodgkin lymphoma (dated by TCRdb to 2019 to 2021). For context, the study as a whole: Nivolumab dosing was 3 mg/kg intravenously every 2 weeks, continuing until either disease progression or unacceptable toxicity. The study used CyTOF and TCR beta sequencing to define a peripheral blood immune signature of response to PD-1 blockade in classical Hodgkin lymphoma. What the work shows at the level of the full study, not this receptor alone: Diversity was lower in patients who began nivolumab less than 1 year after ASCT, so these patients were left out of later analyses to avoid confounding by immune reconstitution. CD4+ but not CD8+ TCR diversity rose significantly by C4D1 (p=0.0027 vs p=0.16), most apparent in complete responders (p=0.02). The study was restricted to a single clinical trial cohort, and the causes of repertoire differences, possibly disease activity or prior therapy, were left undefined. Trial patients with a complete response had baseline diversity similar to that of newly diagnosed patients, while partial responders and progressors had significantly lower diversity. Baseline TCR diversity was reported as lower in newly diagnosed patients than in healthy donors, and lower still in relapsed/refractory patients.

The time point label, read with the paper, signifies: cycle 2 day 1 (C2D1) of nivolumab. All trial patients had relapsed after autologous stem cell transplantation, with cohorts A, B and C differing in prior brentuximab vedotin exposure. The trial cohort comprised approximately 55 patients with relapsed/refractory classical Hodgkin lymphoma whose best overall responses were complete response, partial response or progressive disease. Single-agent nivolumab was administered to trial patients in the multi-cohort phase II CheckMate 205 trial. An independent review committee assessed best overall response by applying the 2007 International Working Group response criteria. Trial PBMCs were collected immediately before nivolumab initiation (C1D1) and during therapy at cycle 2 day 1 and cycle 4 day 1. Peripheral blood was collected in 8 mL Vacutainer Cell Preparation Tubes, from which PBMCs were isolated by centrifugation and then cryopreserved.

At the junction V is shortened by 5 bases and J by 5 bases; bases outside the gene matches: 12. Including the terminal cysteine and phenylalanine, the CDR3 comprises 16 residues. Only the CDR3 portion is preserved as DNA: 48 bases, with reading frame beginning at the first base. The germline V gene (reference sequence) supplies CDR1 MNHEY and CDR2 SMNVEV. The Qiagen DNeasy kit was used to extract genomic DNA both from unsorted PBMCs and from the negatively selected CD4+ and CD8+ fractions. TCR beta CDR3 regions were amplified by immunoSEQ multiplex PCR using primers annealing to V and J segments. A synthetic immune receptor repertoire was used to minimize amplification bias, and remaining bias was computationally removed after sequencing. In the original analysis: Repertoire diversity was quantified as the Shannon entropy index using custom Python scripts. Unsorted, CD4+ and CD8+ repertoires were analyzed separately, except in combined analyses where CD4+ and CD8+ sequences were merged in silico. Clonal expansion was defined as at least a 2-fold frequency increase after treatment relative to C1D1, with a pseudocount of 0.5 for undetected baseline clones. Singleton clones were defined as clones with 0 or 1 copy at C1D1, and non-singleton clones were defined as clones with 2 or more copies. Clones expanded in unsorted samples were annotated as CD4+, CD8+ or unknown by matching protein sequences in sorted samples from the same patient. Wilcoxon tests on paired samples were used to test changes in diversity from C1D1 to C4D1. The clones in this table, taken by TCRdb from immuneACCESS, are in-frame only. Not every clone is retained; where verified, under half of the shortfall comes from an unresolved V gene, and the cause of the rest is unknown. From that table come the V and J calls and clone size; the DNA was used to work out D and trimming. Recorded for this sample are 98,000 or so clones; about nine tenths of them occurred a single time. The ten largest clones add up to 15% to 20% of the sample.

In the case of this clone: Which antigen it targets is not known. Base qualities are not provided; no much larger clone lies one nucleotide away.

Sequenced here: peripheral blood mononuclear cells (PBMCs), sampled before the second cycle of nivolumab. The rearranged chain carries TRBV27 and TRBJ2-3; 8 bases in between match TRBD2. This receptor was taken from a human donor with classical Hodgkin lymphoma. The DNA sequence is given as TGTGCCAGCAGTCCATTACTAGCGGTGGAACTAGATACGCAGTATTTT. It specifies CASSPLLAVELDTQYF.